The 31 T cell receptor beta chains given below trace back to one sample, sequenced in a study of read filtering for tumor transcriptome and immune sequencing (dated by TCRdb to 2020 to 2021). These reads were obtained on an Illumina HiSeq 4000. TCR libraries were constructed from approximately 360 ng RNA using the Immunoverse kit, and molecular barcoded adaptors covering alpha/delta and beta/gamma chains were employed. TCRdb took the public reads, trimmed them with fastp at Q25, ran MiXCR for clone calling and kept in-frame beta chains. Under each unique CDR3 protein, matching rows form one entry showing the most common genes and DNA. The sample table shows some 40,000 distinct CDR3 sequences, and roughly an eighth are seen once. The ten biggest clones cover 6.5% to 8.5% of the sample. Sequences were obtained from a population of CD138-negative cells sorted from bone marrow. The cell subset or site label here, explained by the study, means: bone marrow mononuclear cells depleted of CD138+ plasma/myeloma cells by negative magnetic selection. Source of these receptors: a donor aged 40 or over with multiple myeloma.

This clonotype was seen at least ten times. This sequence joins TRBV9 and TRBJ2-3; 7 bases line up with TRBD1. The CDR3 length is 15 residues. Germline V lookup: CDR1 SGDLS, CDR2 YYNGEE. After removal of 6 bases from V and 1 base from J, the junction contained 8 bases not matched to a gene. The chain's CDR3 is CASTYRGYGTDTQYF. The CDR3 nucleotides read TGTGCCAGCACATACAGGGGCTACGGCACAGATACGCAGTATTTT.

This clonotype was found many times. In DNA form, the CDR3 reads TGTGCCAGCAGCCAGGGTGTGGGCCCCCAGCATTTT. Translated: CASSQGVGPQHF. This chain connects TRBV3-1 to TRBJ1-5; D gene unclear. In germline, CDR1 is LGHDT, CDR2 YNNKEL (reference sequence). The CDR3 consists of 12 residues. V was shortened by 3 bases and J by 10 bases, with 10 bases between the two germline ends.

This clonotype has at least ten counts. The chain carries TRBV9 and TRBJ2-4; D is undetermined. Trimming took 3 bases from V and 0 from J, leaving 10 bases between them. There are 15 residues in the CDR3. Germline V gene lookup returns CDR1 SGDLS and CDR2 YYNGEE. The CDR3 loop reads CASSAVGLAKNIQYF. CDR3 DNA sequence: TGTGCCAGCAGCGCGGTCGGGTTAGCCAAAAACATTCAGTACTTC.

This clonotype was found many times. The chain is built from TRBV20-1 and TRBJ2-7; 13 nucleotides align to TRBD2. The germline gives CDR1 DFQATT, CDR2 SNEGSKA (reference sequence). V gave up 6 bases and J gave up 7 bases; unmatched junction bases: 9. This CDR3 has 14 amino acids. The CDR3 loop reads CSAIGLAGAWEQYF. The CDR3 DNA sequence: TGCAGTGCCATCGGACTAGCGGGGGCGTGGGAGCAGTACTTC.

This clonotype came up many times. This chain links TRBV20-1 with TRBJ1-1, with a tentative D call TRBD1 (5 bases). This CDR3 is built from 12 residues. V shed 3 bases and J shed 4 bases, with 9 bases lying between them. Germline loops: CDR1 DFQATT, CDR2 SNEGSKA (reference sequence). Here the CDR3 DNA reads TGCAGTGCTAGGCAGGGAAGCACTGAAGCTTTCTTT. Translating it yields CSARQGSTEAFF.

This clonotype was seen many times. V gene TRBV28 combines with J gene TRBJ2-7, with no clear D. The length of the CDR3 is 11 residues. Trimming took 5 bases from V and 5 from J, leaving 7 bases between them. CDR1 is MDHEN and CDR2 is SYDVKM in the germline V gene. CDR3 sequence (DNA): TGTGCCAGCAGTCTAGTGGACGAGCAGTACTTC. Its protein product is CASSLVDEQYF.

This clonotype has at least ten counts. The CDR3 here is CASSLHPTPTYEQYF. In DNA, the CDR3 is TGTGCCAGCAGCTTGCATCCGACACCAACCTACGAGCAGTACTTC. The gene calls are TRBV5-5 and TRBJ2-7; D is unresolved. Germline loops: CDR1 SGHKS, CDR2 YYEKEE (reference sequence). This CDR3 region has 15 residues. With 1 base removed from V and 2 bases from J, the gap between germline ends came to 13 bases.

This clonotype came up many times. V and J are TRBV7-9 and TRBJ2-7; no clear D gene. Trimming pared 5 bases from V and 4 bases from J, leaving 9 bases between. The V gene's germline CDR1 is SEHNR and CDR2 FQNEAQ (reference sequence). The CDR3 is 12 amino acids. The CDR3 is CASSPLGYEQYF. The CDR3 region has the DNA TGTGCCAGCAGCCCGCTTGGGTACGAGCAGTACTTC.

This clonotype has a count of ten or more. The V and J genes are TRBV12-3 or TRBV12-4 and TRBJ1-1; 11 bases are a match to TRBD1. This CDR3 has 15 amino acids. V lost 6 bases and J lost 4; bases outside the gene matches: 7. This CDR3 reads CASSPAGTGGTEAFF. CDR3 sequence (DNA): TGTGCCAGCAGCCCAGCTGGGACAGGGGGCACTGAAGCTTTCTTT.

There are many counts of this clonotype. V usage is TRBV27 and J usage is TRBJ2-5; unclear D gene. This CDR3 has 13 residues. V was shortened by 0 bases and J by 10 bases, with 12 bases between the two germline ends. Germline CDR1 is MNHEY and CDR2 is SMNVEV (reference sequence). In DNA form, the CDR3 reads TGTGCCAGCAGTTTATCGACCCATAGTGGCCAGTACTTC. Translated: CASSLSTHSGQYF.

This clonotype was counted many times. The chain couples TRBV11-2 to TRBJ2-4; possible D gene TRBD2, 6 bases. V lost 1 base and J lost 8, with 12 bases in between. The CDR3 extends over 14 amino acids. CDR1 SGHAT and CDR2 FQNNGV come from the germline V gene. CDR3 nucleotides: TGTGCCAGCAGCTTAGCGGGGGTGGGGGACATTCAGTACTTC. Protein: CASSLAGVGDIQYF.

This clonotype was seen ten or more times. The chain joins TRBV3-1 to TRBJ2-3; D gene unclear. Germline V gives CDR1 LGHDT, CDR2 YNNKEL (reference sequence). V dropped 0 bases and J dropped 5 bases, with 12 bases sitting between them. This CDR3 region has 15 residues. This chain's CDR3 is CASSQDRIGGDTQYF. The DNA of the CDR3 is TGTGCCAGCAGCCAAGATCGAATTGGCGGAGATACGCAGTATTTT.

This clonotype was observed many times. The chain joins TRBV11-2 to TRBJ2-3; D gene unclear. Deletions cut 6 bases from V and 1 base from J, with 14 bases between. CDR1 is SGHAT and CDR2 is FQNNGV in the germline V gene. The length of the CDR3 is 15 residues. The DNA of the CDR3 is TGTGCCAGCAGTTCAGGTCCTAGGGGCACAGATACGCAGTATTTT. It encodes CASSSGPRGTDTQYF. Based on the CDR3 plus reference TRBV11-2 and TRBJ2-3, the full variable domain is EAGVAQSPRYKIIEKRQSVAFWCNPISGHATLYWYQQILGQGPKLLIQFQNNGVVDDSQLPKDRFSAERLKGVDSTLKIQPAKLEDSAVYLCASSSGPRGTDTQYFGPGTRLTVL.

This clonotype was found many times. The chain uses TRBV24-1 and TRBJ2-4; TRBD1 might be the D (6 bases). Trimming took 10 bases from V and 0 from J, leaving 18 bases between them. The germline V gene has CDR1 KGHDR and CDR2 SFDVKD. The CDR3 has 16 residues. The CDR3 DNA reads as TGTGCCACTCCCCCCGGACAGAGACTAGCCAAAAACATTCAGTACTTC. Its translation is CATPPGQRLAKNIQYF.

A note on this clonotype: Because the CDR3 is missing its conserved closing phenylalanine or tryptophan, this is likely a read error. The chain combines TRBV6-6 with TRBJ2-1; no clear D. This CDR3 contains 14 residues. CDR1 is MNHNY, CDR2 SVGAGI, per germline (reference sequence). The CDR3 DNA sequence: TGTGTCAGCAGTTACGGGTCCTCCTACAATGAGCAGTTCTCC. It specifies CVSSYGSSYNEQFS.

This clonotype was seen a single time. This likely stems from a read error, as it lies one base from a far larger clone. CDR3: CASSVNFERCNEQFF. CDR3 sequence (DNA): TGTGCCAGCAGTGTTAACTTCGAACGATGCAATGAGCAGTTCTTC. The J gene is TRBJ2-1, the V gene TRBV6-5; D is uncertain. This CDR3 has 15 residues. Germline lookup yields CDR1 MNHEY and CDR2 SVGAGI. V shed 5 bases and J shed 6 bases, with 17 bases lying between them.

This clonotype appeared many times. V usage is TRBV7-9 and J usage is TRBJ1-1; D gene uncertain. Germline-derived CDR1 and CDR2 are SEHNR and FQNEAQ (reference sequence). This CDR3 is built from 13 residues. Trimming took 6 bases from V and 7 from J, leaving 15 bases between them. The CDR3 region is CASSHPPHIEAFF. The CDR3 DNA reads TGTGCCAGCAGTCACCCCCCCCACATTGAAGCTTTCTTT.

This clonotype was seen at least ten times. The CDR3 region has the DNA TGCGCCAGCAGCCAAGAGGGGACGGGATGGGGCTACACCTTC. Its translation: CASSQEGTGWGYTF. The chain employs TRBV4-1 and TRBJ1-2; D possibly corresponds to TRBD1 (5 bases). The CDR3 contains 14 residues. Trimming cost V 0 bases and J 8 bases, with 13 bases left between them. Germline values: CDR1 MGHRA, CDR2 YSYEKL.

This clonotype occurred many times. The genes are TRBV29-1 and TRBJ1-1, with no clear D. Trimming removed 7 bases at V and 1 base at J, with 13 bases between. Germline CDR1 SQVTM, CDR2 ANQGSEA. The CDR3 length is 13 residues. The CDR3 DNA reads as TGCAGCGCCCGTCCGGGCGGGAACACTGAAGCTTTCTTT. This translates into CSARPGGNTEAFF.

This clonotype has ten or more counts. V gene TRBV20-1 combines with J gene TRBJ2-7, with 9 bases identical to TRBD1. CDR3 length: 14 amino acids. After removal of 6 bases from V and 1 base from J, the junction contained 7 bases not matched to a gene. CDR1 is DFQATT, CDR2 SNEGSKA, per germline (reference sequence). CDR3 residues: CSAPPGQGSYEQYF. In DNA form, the CDR3 reads TGCAGTGCCCCGCCGGGACAGGGTTCCTACGAGCAGTACTTC.

Concerning this clonotype itself: The conserved phenylalanine or tryptophan normally closing the CDR3 is absent here, so this likely arose from a read error. The rearrangement links TRBV29-1 to TRBJ1-1; no clear D gene. The CDR3 covers 11 residues. CDR1 is SQVTM and CDR2 is ANQGSEA in the germline V gene. The CDR3 DNA sequence: TGCAGCGTTGGAGGGCGGGCTGAGGCTTTCTTA. Translation: CSVGGRAEAFL.

As regards this clonotype: An end of the junction does not agree with germline; a read error may underlie this. The chain couples TRBV14 to TRBJ2-7, with a possible D match to TRBD2 (6 bases). CDR3 length equals 14 residues. CDR1 and CDR2 (germline): SGHDN, FVKESK. The CDR3 sequence is CAGSRLGDSYEQYF. The CDR3 DNA is TGTGCCGGCAGCCGACTAGGGGATTCCTACGAGCAGTACTTC.

In this sample, this clonotype turned up a few times. As DNA, the CDR3 is TGTGCCAGCACCCGGGGTGCCGCCACTGAAGCTTTCTTT. As protein: CASTRGAATEAFF. The chain recombines TRBV12-3 or TRBV12-4 with TRBJ1-1, with unresolved D. The germline V and J ends were trimmed by 7 bases and 4 bases, with 13 bases remaining between them. This CDR3 is 13 amino acids long.

As regards this clonotype: At one of its ends the junction is not consistent with the germline gene, which may arise from a read error. The chain joins TRBV30 to TRBJ2-2; TRBD2 matches 7 bases. The germline CDR1 and CDR2 sequences are GTSNPN and SVGIG (reference sequence). The CDR3 covers 13 residues. CDR3 sequence (DNA): TGCGCCTGCAGCGGGATGAACACCAGGGAGCTGTTTTTT. Translation: CACSGMNTRELFF.

This clonotype was seen repeatedly, ten times or more. The chain employs TRBV30 and TRBJ2-3; TRBD2 matches 7 bases. CDR1 is GTSNPN and CDR2 is SVGIG in the germline V gene (reference sequence). This CDR3 contains 15 residues. The V segment lost 3 bases and the J segment 4 bases; nucleotides outside the gene matches: 10. CDR3 loop: CAWRSLARGADTQYF. The CDR3 coding sequence is TGTGCCTGGAGGTCACTAGCGCGAGGGGCAGATACGCAGTATTTT. Based on the CDR3 plus reference TRBV30 and TRBJ2-3, the full variable domain is SQTIHQWPATLVQPVGSPLSLECTVEGTSNPNLYWYRQAAGRGLQLLFYSVGIGQISSEVPQNLSASRPQDRQFILSSKKLLLSDSGFYLCAWRSLARGADTQYFGPGTRLTVL.

This clonotype has at least ten counts. This chain connects TRBV10-3 to TRBJ1-5, with TRBD1 as a possible D gene (6 bases). CDR1 and CDR2 (germline): ENHRY, SYGVKD. Trimming took off 4 bases at V and 1 base at J, with 14 bases between the two ends. This CDR3 region has 16 residues. This CDR3 reads CAISVLGGESNQPQHF. CDR3 in DNA: TGTGCCATCAGTGTCCTAGGGGGAGAGAGCAATCAGCCCCAGCATTTT.

There are many counts of this clonotype. J is TRBJ1-2 and V is TRBV10-3; 9 bases line up with TRBD1. The length of the CDR3 is 15 residues. Trimming removed 3 bases from V and 3 bases from J; junction bases left unmatched: 5. The germline CDR1 and CDR2 sequences are ENHRY and SYGVKD. The CDR3 here is CAISESGDRDYGYTF. The CDR3 DNA follows: TGTGCCATCAGTGAATCCGGGGACAGGGACTATGGCTACACCTTC.

This clonotype was recorded at least ten times. This chain connects TRBV6-1 to TRBJ2-7; possibly TRBD1 for D (5 bases). Trimming took 7 bases from V and 1 from J, leaving 14 bases between them. The CDR3 covers 14 residues. The germline V gene encodes CDR1 MNHNS and CDR2 SASEGT. The CDR3 DNA sequence: TGTGCCAGCAATCTCGTTGACAGTTCCTACGAGCAGTACTTC. Encoded protein: CASNLVDSSYEQYF.

In this sample, this clonotype turned up a few times. The J gene is TRBJ1-2, the V gene TRBV28, with D hard to call. The V gene's germline CDR1 is MDHEN and CDR2 SYDVKM. The CDR3 is made up of 13 amino acids. V shed 5 bases and J shed 1 base, with 8 bases lying between them. The CDR3 sequence is CASSPTSNYGYTF. The DNA for the CDR3 is TGTGCCAGCAGTCCGACAAGTAACTATGGCTACACCTTC.

The chain carries TRBV6-5 and TRBJ2-1; TRBD2 agrees at 14 bases. The V gene end was trimmed by 6 bases and the J gene end by 6 bases; junction bases not matched to a gene: 7. Per germline, CDR1 MNHEY and CDR2 SVGAGI. CDR3 length: 16 amino acids. In nucleotides, the CDR3 is TGTGCCAGCAGCCTCGGACTAGCGGGGGGACCCAATGAGCAGTTCTTC. Its protein product is CASSLGLAGGPNEQFF.

Comment on this clonotype: Given a much more abundant clone one base away, this may be a read error. V is TRBV29-1 and J is TRBJ2-5; TRBD1 agrees at 10 bases. V lost 1 base and J lost 5; bases outside the gene matches: 7. CDR1 is SQVTM and CDR2 is ANQGSEA in the germline V gene. The CDR3 loop spans 15 amino acids. The CDR3 is CSVEGRDRGLETQYF. The CDR3 DNA is TGCAGCGTTGAAGGCCGGGACAGGGGTCTGGAGACCCAGTACTTC. The full variable domain, with the rest looked up from reference TRBV29-1 and TRBJ2-5, is SAVISQKPSRDICQRGTSLTIQCQVDSQVTMMFWYRQQPGQSLTLIATANQGSEATYESGFVIDKFPISRPNLTFSTLTVSNMSPEDSSIYLCSVEGRDRGLETQYFGPGTRLLVL.